This passage covers 3 T cell receptor beta chains from one sample sequenced in a study of T-cell reconstitution after alpha-beta-depleted transplantation in children. Unique molecular identifiers featured in how the TCRbeta library was prepared. TCRdb ran MiXCR on the PCR reads and lists one entry per CDR3 protein. The table lists 700,000 or so distinct CDR3 sequences, roughly 14% of them singletons, with about 0.77% in the top ten. The input for sequencing was PBMCs, taken before TCRalphabeta/CD19-depleted stem cell transplant. These TCRs come from a girl aged 2 to 10 with congenital amegakaryocytic thrombocytopenia, due to receive a stem cell transplant.

This clonotype appeared a few times. The V and J genes are TRBV29-1 and TRBJ2-7, with 7 bases fitting TRBD2. There are 12 residues in the CDR3. V dropped 6 bases and J dropped 3; count of bases not matched to a gene: 5. Looked up from germline, CDR1 is SQVTM and CDR2 is ANQGSEA. As DNA, the CDR3 is TGCAGCGTCGGAGCGGGGCACTACGAGCAGTACTTC. Translation gives CSVGAGHYEQYF.

This clonotype was counted between two and nine times. This sequence joins TRBV12-3 or TRBV12-4 and TRBJ2-5; D gene unclear. The V gene lost 4 bases and the J gene lost 4 bases, with 22 bases spanning the gap. The CDR3 sequence is 17 residues long. CDR3 in DNA: TGTGCCAGCAGTTATCGTGGTGTTGATGGATTGGGAGAGACCCAGTACTTC. It specifies CASSYRGVDGLGETQYF.

This clonotype appeared many times. J is TRBJ1-4 and V is TRBV20-1; D unclear. Germline CDR1 is DFQATT and CDR2 is SNEGSKA (reference sequence). V was pared by 3 bases and J by 8 bases, with 16 bases between. The CDR3 runs 14 residues. The CDR3 nucleotides are TGCAGTGCTAGCGTTGGCGGGTTGCCCGAAAAACTGTTTTTT. This gives the protein CSASVGGLPEKLFF.